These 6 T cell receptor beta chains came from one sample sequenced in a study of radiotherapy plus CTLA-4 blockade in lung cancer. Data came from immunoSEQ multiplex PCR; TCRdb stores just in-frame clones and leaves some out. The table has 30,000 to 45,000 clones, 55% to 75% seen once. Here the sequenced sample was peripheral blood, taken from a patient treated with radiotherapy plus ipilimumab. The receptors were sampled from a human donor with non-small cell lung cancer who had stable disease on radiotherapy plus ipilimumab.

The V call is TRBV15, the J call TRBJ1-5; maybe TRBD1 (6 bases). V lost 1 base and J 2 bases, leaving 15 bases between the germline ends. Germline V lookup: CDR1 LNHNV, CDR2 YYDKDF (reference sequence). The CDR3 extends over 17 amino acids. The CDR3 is CATSRGFGGPGNQPQHF. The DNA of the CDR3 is TGTGCCACCAGCAGAGGCTTTGGGGGCCCGGGCAATCAGCCCCAGCATTTT.

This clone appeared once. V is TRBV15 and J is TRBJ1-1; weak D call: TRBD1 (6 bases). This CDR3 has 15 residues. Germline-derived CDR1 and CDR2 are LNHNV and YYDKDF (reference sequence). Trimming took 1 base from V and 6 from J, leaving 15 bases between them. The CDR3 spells CATSRGRGGESEAFF. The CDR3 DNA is TGTGCCACCAGCAGAGGTAGGGGGGGAGAGTCTGAAGCTTTCTTT.

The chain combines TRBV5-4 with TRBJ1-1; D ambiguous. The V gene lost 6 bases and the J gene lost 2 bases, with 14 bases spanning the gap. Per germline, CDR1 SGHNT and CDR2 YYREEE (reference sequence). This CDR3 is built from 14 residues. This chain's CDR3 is CASTPSQSNTEAFF. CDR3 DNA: TGTGCCAGCACCCCATCCCAGTCCAACACTGAAGCTTTCTTT.

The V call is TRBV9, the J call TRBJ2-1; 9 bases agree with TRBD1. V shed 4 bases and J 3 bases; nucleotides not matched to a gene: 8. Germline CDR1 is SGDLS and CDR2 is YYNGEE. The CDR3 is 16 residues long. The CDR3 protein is CASSFDPDRGYNEQFF. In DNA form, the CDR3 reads TGTGCCAGCAGCTTCGACCCGGACAGGGGCTACAATGAGCAGTTCTTC.

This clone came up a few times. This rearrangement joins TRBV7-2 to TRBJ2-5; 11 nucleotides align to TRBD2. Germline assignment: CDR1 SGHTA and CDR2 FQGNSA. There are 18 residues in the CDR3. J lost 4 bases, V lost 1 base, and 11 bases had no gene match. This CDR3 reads CASSLGFLAGGRGETQYF. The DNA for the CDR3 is TGTGCCAGCAGCTTAGGCTTTCTAGCGGGGGGCCGGGGAGAGACCCAGTACTTC.

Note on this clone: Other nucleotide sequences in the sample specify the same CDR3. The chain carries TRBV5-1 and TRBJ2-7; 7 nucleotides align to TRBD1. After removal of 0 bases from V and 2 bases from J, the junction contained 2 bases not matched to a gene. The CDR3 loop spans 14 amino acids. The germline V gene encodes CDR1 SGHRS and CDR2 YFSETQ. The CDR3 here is CASSLDGQAYEQYF. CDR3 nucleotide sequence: TGCGCCAGCAGCTTGGATGGACAGGCCTACGAGCAGTACTTC.